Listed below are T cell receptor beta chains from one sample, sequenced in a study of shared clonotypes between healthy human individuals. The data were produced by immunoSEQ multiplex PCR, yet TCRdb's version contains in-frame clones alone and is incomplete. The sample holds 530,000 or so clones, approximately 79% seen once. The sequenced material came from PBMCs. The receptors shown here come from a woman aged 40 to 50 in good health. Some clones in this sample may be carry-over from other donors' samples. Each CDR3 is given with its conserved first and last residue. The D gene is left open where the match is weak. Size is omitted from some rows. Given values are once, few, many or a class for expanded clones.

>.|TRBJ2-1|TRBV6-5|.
TGTGCCAGCAGTTCAGGACACCTGTTCGAGCAGTTCTTC
CASSSGHLFEQFF
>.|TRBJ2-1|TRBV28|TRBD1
TGTGCCAGCAGCCTCCGGGGCGGGACAGGGGCGCGCGAGTTCTTC
CASSLRGGTGAREFF
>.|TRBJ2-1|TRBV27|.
TGTGCCAGCAGCCCAACATCCCACGGGAACAATGAGCAGTTCTTC
CASSPTSHGNNEQFF
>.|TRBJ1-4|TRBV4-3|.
TGCGCCAGCAGCCATACAGGCTCAAGTGAAAAACTGTTTTTT
CASSHTGSSEKLFF
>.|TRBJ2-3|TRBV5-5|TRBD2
TGTGCCAGCAGCATGGGACTAGCGGGAGTAACAGATACGCAGTATTTT
CASSMGLAGVTDTQYF
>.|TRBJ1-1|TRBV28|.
TGTGCCAGCAGTTTTAGTTACGGCTACACTGAAGCTTTCTTT
CASSFSYGYTEAFF
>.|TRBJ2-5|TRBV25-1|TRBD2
TGTGCCGCGGGGAGCGGGGACCAAGAGACCCAGTACTTC
CAAGSGDQETQYF
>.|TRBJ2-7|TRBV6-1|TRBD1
TGTGCCAGCAGAGGGGGACAGCTTTACGAGCAGTACTTC
CASRGGQLYEQYF
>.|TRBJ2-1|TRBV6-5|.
TGTGCCAGCAGCCTCGGCGTGGGAGAAGTGAATGAGCAGTTCTTC
CASSLGVGEVNEQFF
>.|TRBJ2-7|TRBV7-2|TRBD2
TGTGCCAGCAGCGTAATAGCGGGAGCGCGGGACGAGCAGTACTTC
CASSVIAGARDEQYF
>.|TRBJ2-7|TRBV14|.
TGTGCCAGCAGCGTCGGCAGATCCTACGAGCAGTACTTC
CASSVGRSYEQYF
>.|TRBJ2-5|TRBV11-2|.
TGTGCCAGCTCCCGAGGGGAAGAGACCCAGTACTTC
CASSRGEETQYF
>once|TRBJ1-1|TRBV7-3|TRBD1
TGTGCCAGCAGCCCGGGACAGGGCACTGAAGCTTTCTTT
CASSPGQGTEAFF
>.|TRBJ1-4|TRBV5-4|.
TGTGCCAGCAGCTTGGGAGGGTCCGCTGGAACTAATGAAAAACTGTTTTTT
CASSLGGSAGTNEKLFF
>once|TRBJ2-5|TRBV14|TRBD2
TGTGCCAGCAGCCCCAGACTAGCGGGGTCGGGAGAGACCCAGTACTTC
CASSPRLAGSGETQYF
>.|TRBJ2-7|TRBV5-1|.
TGCGCCAGCAGCTTGGGAGGTGGGTCGGGGAGAGAGCAGTACTTC
CASSLGGGSGREQYF
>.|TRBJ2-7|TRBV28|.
TGTGCCAGCAGTTCGCCGGGACTCTCCGAGCAGTACTTC
CASSSPGLSEQYF
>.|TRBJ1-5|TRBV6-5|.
TGTGCCAGCTCGAGGCAGGTCAATCAGCCCCAGCATTTT
CASSRQVNQPQHF
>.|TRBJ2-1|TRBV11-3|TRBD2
TGTGCCAGCAGCTCGGGGGGGACCGTGCAGTTCTTC
CASSSGGTVQFF
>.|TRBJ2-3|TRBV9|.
TGTGCCAGCAGCGTAGGCGGGGATGATACGCAGTATTTT
CASSVGGDDTQYF
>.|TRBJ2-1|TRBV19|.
TGTGCCACCGCAAGCTCCTACAATGAGCAGTTCTTC
CATASSYNEQFF
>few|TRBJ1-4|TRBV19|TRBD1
TGTGCCAGTAGTTTCGCGGGGGACAGAGAAAAACTGTTTTTT
CASSFAGDREKLFF
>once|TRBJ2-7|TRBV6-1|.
TGTGCCAGCAGTGATACAGGATTCTCCTACGAGCAGTACTTC
CASSDTGFSYEQYF
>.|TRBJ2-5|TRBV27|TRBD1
TGTGCCAGCAGTTTACGGGGACAGGGTTCGACCCAGTACTTC
CASSLRGQGSTQYF
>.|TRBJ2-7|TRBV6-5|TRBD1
TGTGCCAGCAGGGGGACAGCATCCTACGAGCAGTACTTC
CASRGTASYEQYF
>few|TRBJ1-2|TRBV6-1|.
TGTGCCAGCACCCGAAGCGGGCAGGGGAATGGCTACACCTTC
CASTRSGQGNGYTF
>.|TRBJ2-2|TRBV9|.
TGTGCCAGCAGCGCCCATTCCCTAAATGAGGGCACCGGGGAGCTGTTTTTT
CASSAHSLNEGTGELFF
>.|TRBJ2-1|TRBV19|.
TGTGCCAGTACTTACCTCGGGACTCCCCTCCCCACAGATGAGCAGTTCTTC
CASTYLGTPLPTDEQFF
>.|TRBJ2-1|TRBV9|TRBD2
TGTGCCAGCAGCGTGCTAGCGGTAAGCTCCTACAATGAGCAGTTCTTC
CASSVLAVSSYNEQFF
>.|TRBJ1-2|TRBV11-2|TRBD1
TGTGCCAGCAGCTTAGCTTTGGGACAGGGTGGAGGTGGCTACACCTTC
CASSLALGQGGGGYTF
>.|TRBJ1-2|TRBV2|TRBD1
TGTGCCAGCAGTGAGCCGGGACAGGGTATTCGGGTCTATGGCTACACCTTC
CASSEPGQGIRVYGYTF
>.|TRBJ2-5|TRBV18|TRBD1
TGTGCCAGCTCACCAACCCAAGGGACAGGGGATGAGACCCAGTACTTC
CASSPTQGTGDETQYF
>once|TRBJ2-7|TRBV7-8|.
TGTGCCAGCAGAGCCCGGGGGATCCACGAGCAGTACTTC
CASRARGIHEQYF
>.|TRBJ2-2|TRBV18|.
TGTGCCAGCTCACCACAAACCGGGGAGCTGTTTTTT
CASSPQTGELFF
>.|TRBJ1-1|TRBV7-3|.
TGTGCCAGCAGCTTAGAGGGGAACACTGAAGCTTTCTTT
CASSLEGNTEAFF
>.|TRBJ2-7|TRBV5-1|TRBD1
TGCGCCAGCAGCCAGGGACAGGGCTCCGAGCAGTACTTC
CASSQGQGSEQYF
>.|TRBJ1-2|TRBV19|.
TGTGCCAGTAGTATAGGCACACCCCTCAACTATGGCTACACCTTC
CASSIGTPLNYGYTF
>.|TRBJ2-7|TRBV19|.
TGTGCCAGTAGTATCTGGGGGAGCCCCTACGAGCAGTACTTC
CASSIWGSPYEQYF
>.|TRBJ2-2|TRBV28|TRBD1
TGTGCCAGCAGGAAAACAGGGGGCCTCGGGGAGCTGTTTTTT
CASRKTGGLGELFF
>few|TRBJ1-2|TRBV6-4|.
TGTGCCAGCAGTGAAGCATCGACCGGCGGGTATGGCTACACCTTC
CASSEASTGGYGYTF
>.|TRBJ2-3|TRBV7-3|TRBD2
TGTGCCAGCAGCTTAACCCCGACTAGCGGGAGCACAGATACGCAGTATTTT
CASSLTPTSGSTDTQYF
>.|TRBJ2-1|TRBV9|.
TGTGCCAGCAGCGCTACTAGCTACAATGAGCAGTTCTTC
CASSATSYNEQFF
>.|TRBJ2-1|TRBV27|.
TGTGCCAGCAGTTTATCCAATGAGCAGTTCTTC
CASSLSNEQFF
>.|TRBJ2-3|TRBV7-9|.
TGTGCCAGCGCAAGGACTATGTATAGCACAGATACGCAGTATTTT
CASARTMYSTDTQYF
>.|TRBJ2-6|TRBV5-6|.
TGTGCCAGCAGCTTGGTCCTTTTCGGGGGGCCCTCTGGGGCCAACGTCCTGACTTTC
CASSLVLFGGPSGANVLTF